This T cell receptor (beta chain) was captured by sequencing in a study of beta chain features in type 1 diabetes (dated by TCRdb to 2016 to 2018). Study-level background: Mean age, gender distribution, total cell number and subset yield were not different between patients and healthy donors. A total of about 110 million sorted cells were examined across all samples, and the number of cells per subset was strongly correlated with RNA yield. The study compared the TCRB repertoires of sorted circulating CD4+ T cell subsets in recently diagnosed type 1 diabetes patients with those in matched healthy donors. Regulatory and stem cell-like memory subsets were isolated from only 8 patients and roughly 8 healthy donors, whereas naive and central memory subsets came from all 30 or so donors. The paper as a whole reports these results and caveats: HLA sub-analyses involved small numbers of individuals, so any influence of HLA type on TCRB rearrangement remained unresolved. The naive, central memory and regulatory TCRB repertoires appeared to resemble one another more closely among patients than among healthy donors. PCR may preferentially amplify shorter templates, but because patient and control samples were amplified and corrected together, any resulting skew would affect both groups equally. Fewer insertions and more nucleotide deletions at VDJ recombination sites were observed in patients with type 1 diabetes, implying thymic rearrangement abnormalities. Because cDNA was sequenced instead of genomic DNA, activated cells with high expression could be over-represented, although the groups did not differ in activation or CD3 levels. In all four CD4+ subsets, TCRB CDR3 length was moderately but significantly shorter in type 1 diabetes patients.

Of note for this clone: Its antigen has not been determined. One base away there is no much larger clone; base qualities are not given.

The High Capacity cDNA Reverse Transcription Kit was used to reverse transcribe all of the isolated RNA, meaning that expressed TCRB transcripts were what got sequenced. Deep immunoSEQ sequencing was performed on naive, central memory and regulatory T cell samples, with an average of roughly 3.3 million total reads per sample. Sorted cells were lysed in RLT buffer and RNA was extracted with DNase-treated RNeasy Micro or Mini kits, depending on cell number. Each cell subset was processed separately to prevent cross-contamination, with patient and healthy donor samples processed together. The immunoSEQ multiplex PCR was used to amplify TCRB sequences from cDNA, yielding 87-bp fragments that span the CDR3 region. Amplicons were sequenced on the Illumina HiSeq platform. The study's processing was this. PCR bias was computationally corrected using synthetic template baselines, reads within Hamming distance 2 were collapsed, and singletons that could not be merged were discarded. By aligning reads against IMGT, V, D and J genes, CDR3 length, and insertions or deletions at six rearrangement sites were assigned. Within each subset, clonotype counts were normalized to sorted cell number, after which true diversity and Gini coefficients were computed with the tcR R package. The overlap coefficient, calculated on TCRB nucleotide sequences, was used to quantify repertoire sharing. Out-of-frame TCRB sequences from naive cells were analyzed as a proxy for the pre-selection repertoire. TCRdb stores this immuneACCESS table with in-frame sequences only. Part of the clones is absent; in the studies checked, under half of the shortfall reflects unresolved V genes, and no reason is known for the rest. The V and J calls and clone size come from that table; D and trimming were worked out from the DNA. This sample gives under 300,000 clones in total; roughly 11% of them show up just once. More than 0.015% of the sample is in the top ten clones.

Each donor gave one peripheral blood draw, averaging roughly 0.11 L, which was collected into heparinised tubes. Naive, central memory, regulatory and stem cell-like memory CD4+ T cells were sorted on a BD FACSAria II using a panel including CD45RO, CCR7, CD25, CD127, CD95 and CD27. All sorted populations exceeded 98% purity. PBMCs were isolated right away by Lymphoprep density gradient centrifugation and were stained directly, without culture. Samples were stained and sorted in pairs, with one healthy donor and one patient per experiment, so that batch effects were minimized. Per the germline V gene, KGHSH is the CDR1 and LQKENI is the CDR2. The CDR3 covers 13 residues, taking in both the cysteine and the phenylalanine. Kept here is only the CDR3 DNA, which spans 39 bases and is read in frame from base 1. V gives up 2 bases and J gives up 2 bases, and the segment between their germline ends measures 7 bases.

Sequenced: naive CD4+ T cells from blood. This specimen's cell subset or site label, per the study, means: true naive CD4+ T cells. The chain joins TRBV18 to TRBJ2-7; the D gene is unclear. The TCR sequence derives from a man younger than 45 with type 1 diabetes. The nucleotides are TGTGCCAGCTCACCAGAGAGAACCTACGAGCAGTACTTC. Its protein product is CASSPERTYEQYF. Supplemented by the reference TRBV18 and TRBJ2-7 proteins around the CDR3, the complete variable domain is NAGVMQNPRHLVRRRGQEARLRCSPMKGHSHVYWYRQLPEEGLKFMVYLQKENIIDESGMPKERFSAEFPKEGPSILRIQQVVRGDSAAYFCASSPERTYEQYFGPGTRLTVT.